This TCR beta chain is drawn from a study of PD-L1 blockade in urothelial cancer. Each patient supplied 1 to 8 pretreatment and on-treatment samples. The repertoire was sequenced with immunoSEQ multiplex PCR; TCRdb's copy has only in-frame clones and lacks some. The sample has around 45,000 clones; around 89% are singletons. This material consisted of PBMCs, taken around atezolizumab (anti-PD-L1) treatment. The clonotype comes from a man older than 75 with urothelial cancer.

The CDR3 sequence: CASSHRDRGTDTQYF. The CDR3 DNA reads as TGTGCCAGTAGTCACCGGGACAGAGGGACAGATACGCAGTATTTT. The V and J genes are TRBV19 and TRBJ2-3; 7 bases agree with TRBD1. Germline V gene lookup returns CDR1 LNHDA and CDR2 SQIVND (reference sequence). J gave up 3 bases and V 5 bases, and 8 bases lay outside the gene matches. This CDR3 is 15 amino acids long.